A single T cell receptor beta chain is shown here with its context. The antigen remains unidentified. Time point meaning: sample taken at primary tumor resection. These data belong to a study of spatial heterogeneity in lung cancer. At the level of the study: Unique TCR and UMI combinations averaged more than ten appearances each in raw reads. Study findings and constraints: The number of expanded tumor alpha and beta chains correlated with mutation number.

Single TCR cDNA molecules each had their own unique molecular identifier. MiXCR, applied by TCRdb to the 5' RACE reads, yields one record per CDR3 protein. This sample has roughly 10,000 distinct CDR3 sequences, with 8% found just once. This clonotype was obtained from a male donor with early-stage non-small cell lung cancer. This material consisted of lung tumor tissue, taken at surgery.

CDR3 sequence: CASSEEIAIYNEQFF. The DNA for the CDR3 is TGTGCCAGCAGTGAAGAGATCGCTATCTACAATGAGCAGTTCTTC. The chain couples TRBV6-1 to TRBJ2-1; no firm D call. The CDR3 is made up of 15 amino acids. Per the germline V gene, CDR1 is MNHNS and CDR2 is SASEGT. Trimming removed 1 base from V and 3 bases from J, with 10 bases in between.